Listed below are T cell receptor beta chains from one sample, sequenced in a study of blood T cell repertoires in COVID-19. Generated by immunoSEQ multiplex PCR, the TCRdb table keeps only in-frame clones and is missing some. Among about 200,000 clones, about 83% were seen once, and the ten largest hold roughly 6.4%. Source material: peripheral blood. The receptors here all came from a man aged 55 to 70 who had recovered from COVID-19. CDR3s include the opening cysteine and the closing phenylalanine or tryptophan. The order of the fields is V gene, J gene, CDR3 protein.

v_call: TRBV5-4
j_call: TRBJ2-1
cdr3_aa: CASSFTAGERNEQFF

v_call: TRBV3-1/TRBV3-2
j_call: TRBJ2-1
cdr3_aa: CASSQAGLAGGSSYNEQFF

v_call: TRBV7-3
j_call: TRBJ2-1
cdr3_aa: CASKAPGNEQFF

v_call: TRBV7-3
j_call: TRBJ1-1
cdr3_aa: CASSFCGLRGQGPENTEAFF

v_call: TRBV7-9
j_call: TRBJ1-1
cdr3_aa: CASSLAAGINTEAFF

v_call: TRBV19
j_call: TRBJ2-2
cdr3_aa: CATKGQRYYTGELFF

v_call: TRBV9
j_call: TRBJ2-1
cdr3_aa: CASSGEGSGKSSYNEQFF

v_call: TRBV5-1
j_call: TRBJ1-2
cdr3_aa: CASSEDRAYGYTF

v_call: TRBV24-1
j_call: TRBJ1-2
cdr3_aa: CATWGGQGHGYTF

v_call: TRBV12-3/TRBV12-4
j_call: TRBJ2-1
cdr3_aa: CASTTYNEQFF

v_call: TRBV10-3
j_call: TRBJ1-4
cdr3_aa: CAISVIQGQGLFF

v_call: TRBV5-5
j_call: TRBJ2-1
cdr3_aa: CASSFLRNSYNEQFF

v_call: TRBV30
j_call: TRBJ1-4
cdr3_aa: CAFLTADNEKLFF

v_call: TRBV4-2
j_call: TRBJ2-7
cdr3_aa: CASSQNLAQTYEQYF

v_call: TRBV25-1
j_call: TRBJ1-4
cdr3_aa: CASSEGLDGPKLFF

v_call: TRBV27
j_call: TRBJ2-6
cdr3_aa: CASSLSGGSLPGANVLTF

v_call: TRBV9
j_call: TRBJ2-7
cdr3_aa: CASSPAQDYEQYF

v_call: TRBV10-1
j_call: TRBJ2-1
cdr3_aa: CASSEYGGVNEQFF

v_call: TRBV7-8
j_call: TRBJ2-5
cdr3_aa: CASSLGSGRGQETQYF

v_call: TRBV30
j_call: TRBJ2-1
cdr3_aa: CAWCPGQGVFNEQFF

v_call: TRBV28
j_call: TRBJ1-2
cdr3_aa: CASMEREDGYTF

v_call: TRBV6-6
j_call: TRBJ2-2
cdr3_aa: CASSTFGTGTGELFF

v_call: TRBV6-5
j_call: TRBJ2-7
cdr3_aa: CASALGTGLYEQYF

v_call: TRBV19
j_call: TRBJ2-1
cdr3_aa: CASHSGSVNNEQFF

v_call: TRBV3-1/TRBV3-2
j_call: TRBJ1-5
cdr3_aa: CASSQGVQGYNQPQHF

v_call: TRBV7-9
j_call: TRBJ1-2
cdr3_aa: CASSLGGRGRDYGYTF

v_call: TRBV18
j_call: TRBJ2-7
cdr3_aa: CASSPWEGPRNEQYF

v_call: TRBV11-2
j_call: TRBJ2-5
cdr3_aa: CASSLDSGTQYF

v_call: TRBV10-1
j_call: TRBJ1-2
cdr3_aa: CASSPGLGYGYTF

v_call: TRBV11-2
j_call: TRBJ2-5
cdr3_aa: CASSEQGLETQYF

v_call: TRBV6-4
j_call: TRBJ2-2
cdr3_aa: CASSDLSGGKNTGELFF

v_call: TRBV7-2
j_call: TRBJ2-3
cdr3_aa: CASSPSGITDTQYF

v_call: TRBV30
j_call: TRBJ1-2
cdr3_aa: CAWSVRDRVGYTF

v_call: TRBV6-5
j_call: TRBJ1-1
cdr3_aa: CASSYGVLPTGGEAFF

v_call: TRBV10-1
j_call: TRBJ2-7
cdr3_aa: CASSEQKVPYEQYF

v_call: TRBV28
j_call: TRBJ1-2
cdr3_aa: CASSLTQIYGYTF

v_call: TRBV9
j_call: TRBJ2-1
cdr3_aa: CASSGRDRGYSYNEQFF

v_call: TRBV30
j_call: TRBJ2-2
cdr3_aa: CAWTLKVGLAPQSGELFF

v_call: TRBV24-1
j_call: TRBJ1-5
cdr3_aa: CATSDRQGIGPQHF

v_call: TRBV19
j_call: TRBJ2-7
cdr3_aa: CASSDRPTSARISYEQYF

v_call: TRBV7-2
j_call: TRBJ1-1
cdr3_aa: CASSLKLRGAEAFF

v_call: TRBV5-6
j_call: TRBJ2-6
cdr3_aa: CASSLNSLSGANVLTF

v_call: TRBV30
j_call: TRBJ1-2
cdr3_aa: CATEEAGDNRGYGYTF

v_call: TRBV7-2
j_call: TRBJ1-5
cdr3_aa: CASSLGTGEQPQHF

v_call: TRBV6-5
j_call: TRBJ2-7
cdr3_aa: CASSSRAPVGEQYF

v_call: TRBV20-1
j_call: TRBJ2-5
cdr3_aa: CSASAKREENHETQYF

v_call: TRBV4-3
j_call: TRBJ1-2
cdr3_aa: CASSYRGNYGYTF

v_call: TRBV2
j_call: TRBJ1-5
cdr3_aa: CATQDGHGQPQHF

v_call: TRBV19
j_call: TRBJ2-1
cdr3_aa: CASSRGVSGAAVYNEQFF

v_call: TRBV9
j_call: TRBJ1-3
cdr3_aa: CASSGGQGARGNTIYF

v_call: TRBV2
j_call: TRBJ1-2
cdr3_aa: CASSETKKAPGAGYTF

v_call: TRBV7-2
j_call: TRBJ2-7
cdr3_aa: CASSFTSATRKQYF

v_call: TRBV6-2/TRBV6-3
j_call: TRBJ1-1
cdr3_aa: CASSWSTEAFF

v_call: TRBV10-3
j_call: TRBJ1-2
cdr3_aa: CAISDSGQGGYGYTF

v_call: TRBV7-2
j_call: TRBJ2-3
cdr3_aa: CASYHGTGGVTDTQYF

v_call: TRBV29-1
j_call: TRBJ1-1
cdr3_aa: CSVAASGEIEAFF

v_call: TRBV7-2
j_call: TRBJ1-3
cdr3_aa: CASSPAGFSGNTIYF

v_call: TRBV7-7
j_call: TRBJ2-2
cdr3_aa: CASSLALPGELFF

v_call: TRBV5-5
j_call: TRBJ1-2
cdr3_aa: CASSLAGTGGLYGYTF

v_call: TRBV29-1
j_call: TRBJ1-1
cdr3_aa: CSVDPIMNTEAFF